This TCR beta chain was profiled in a study of T cell clonotyping in hematopoietic cell transplantation. Repertoires were generated with immunoSEQ multiplex PCR, while TCRdb's copy carries only in-frame clones and drops some. This sample carries roughly 11,000 clones, more than 85% of them seen once, and the ten largest clones take roughly 0.83%. V lost 0 bases and J lost 2; bases outside the gene matches: 3. The length of the CDR3 is 17 residues. Germline V gene data show CDR1 as SGDLS and CDR2 as YYNGEE. Specimen: peripheral blood mononuclear cells. The rearrangement uses TRBV9 and TRBJ2-3; 13 nucleotides line up with TRBD2. This receptor was obtained from a woman between 45 and 65 years old in good health. Some clones in this sample may be carry-over from other donors' samples. The CDR3: CASSVGGTSGATDTQYF. The CDR3 nucleotides read TGTGCCAGCAGCGTAGGTGGGACTAGCGGGGCCACAGATACGCAGTATTTT.